Given below is one T cell receptor beta chain in context. The protocol was immunoSEQ multiplex PCR, while the TCRdb copy is restricted to in-frame clones and leaves out a portion. The sample consists of over 85,000 clones, 81% of them appearing once. This sample is drawn from a study of T cell responses to AZD1222 COVID-19 vaccine. For the study at large: Some second doses came at about 4 weeks and others at about 12 weeks; these were pooled.

CDR1 and CDR2 (germline): LGHNA, YSLEER. The germline V and J ends were trimmed by 0 bases and 8 bases, with 16 bases remaining between them. The CDR3 is 15 residues long. This chain joins TRBV4-3 and TRBJ1-1; the D is unclear. This clonotype was sampled from an adult in good health. The input for sequencing was peripheral blood, taken on day 0 of AZD1222 vaccination. This CDR3 reads CASSQDLLPGGEAFF. CDR3 DNA sequence: TGCGCCAGCAGCCAAGATCTACTACCAGGTGGCGAAGCTTTCTTT.